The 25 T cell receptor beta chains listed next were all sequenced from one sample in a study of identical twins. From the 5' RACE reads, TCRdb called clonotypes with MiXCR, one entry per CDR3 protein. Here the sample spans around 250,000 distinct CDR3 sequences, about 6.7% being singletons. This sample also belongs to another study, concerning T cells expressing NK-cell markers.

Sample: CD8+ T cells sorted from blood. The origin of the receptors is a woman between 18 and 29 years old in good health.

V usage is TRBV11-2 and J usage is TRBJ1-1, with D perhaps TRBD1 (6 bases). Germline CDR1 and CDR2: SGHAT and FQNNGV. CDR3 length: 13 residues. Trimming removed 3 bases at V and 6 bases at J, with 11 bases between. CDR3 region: CASSFSAGAEAFF. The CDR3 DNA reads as TGTGCCAGCAGCTTTTCGGCAGGGGCTGAAGCTTTCTTT.

The CDR3: CASSGGTDYEQYF. The CDR3 DNA follows: TGTGCCAGCAGCGGGGGGACAGACTACGAGCAGTACTTC. The V call is TRBV9, the J call TRBJ2-7; 7 positions agree with TRBD1. CDR3 length: 13 amino acids. Per germline, CDR1 SGDLS and CDR2 YYNGEE. V was pared by 3 bases and J by 3 bases, with 3 bases of the junction left unmatched.

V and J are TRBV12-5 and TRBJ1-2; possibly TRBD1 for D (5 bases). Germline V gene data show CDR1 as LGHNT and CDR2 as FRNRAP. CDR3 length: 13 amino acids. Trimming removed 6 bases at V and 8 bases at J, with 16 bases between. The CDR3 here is CASGPVGVGGYTF. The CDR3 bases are TGTGCTAGTGGCCCTGTGGGGGTGGGAGGCTACACCTTC. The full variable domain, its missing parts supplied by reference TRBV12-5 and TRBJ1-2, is DARVTQTPRHKVTEMGQEVTMRCQPILGHNTVFWYRQTMMQGLELLAYFRNRAPLDDSGMPKDRFSAEMPDATLATLKIQPSEPRDSAVYFCASGPVGVGGYTFGSGTRLTVV.

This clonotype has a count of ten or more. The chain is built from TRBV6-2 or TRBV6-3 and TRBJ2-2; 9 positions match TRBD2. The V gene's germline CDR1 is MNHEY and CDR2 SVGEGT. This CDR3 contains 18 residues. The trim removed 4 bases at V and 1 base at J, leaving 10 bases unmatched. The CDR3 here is CASSSLTVAGVNTGELFF. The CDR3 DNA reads TGTGCCAGCAGTTCCCTCACGGTAGCGGGGGTGAACACCGGGGAGCTGTTTTTT.

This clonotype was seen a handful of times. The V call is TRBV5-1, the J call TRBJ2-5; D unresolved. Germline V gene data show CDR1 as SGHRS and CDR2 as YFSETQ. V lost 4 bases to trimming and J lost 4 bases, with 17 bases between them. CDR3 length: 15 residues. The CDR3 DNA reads TGCGCCAGCAGCCCGAGGCGGAGAGGTGGAGAGACCCAGTACTTC. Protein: CASSPRRRGGETQYF.

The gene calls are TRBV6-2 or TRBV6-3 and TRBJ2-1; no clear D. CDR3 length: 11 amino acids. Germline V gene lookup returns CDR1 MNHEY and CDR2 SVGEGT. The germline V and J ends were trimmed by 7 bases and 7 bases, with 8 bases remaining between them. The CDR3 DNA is TGTGCCAGCACCCGCCTAAATGAGCAGTTCTTC. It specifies CASTRLNEQFF.

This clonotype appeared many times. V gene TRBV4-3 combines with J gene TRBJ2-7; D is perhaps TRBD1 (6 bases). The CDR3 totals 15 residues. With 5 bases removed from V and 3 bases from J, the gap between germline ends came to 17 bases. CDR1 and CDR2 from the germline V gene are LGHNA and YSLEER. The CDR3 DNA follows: TGCGCCAGCAGCTCCAGGACCGGACAGAACTACGAGCAGTACTTC. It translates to CASSSRTGQNYEQYF.

CDR3 DNA sequence: TGTGCCAGCAGTGAAGGGGCGGGGGGAACACAACTCTACGAGCAGTACTTC. This sequence encodes CASSEGAGGTQLYEQYF. This chain links TRBV2 with TRBJ2-7; TRBD2 agrees at 8 bases. The CDR3 runs to 17 residues. Germline-derived CDR1 and CDR2 are SNHLY and FYNNEI. With 1 base clipped from V and 3 bases from J, the junction kept 11 bases outside the gene matches.

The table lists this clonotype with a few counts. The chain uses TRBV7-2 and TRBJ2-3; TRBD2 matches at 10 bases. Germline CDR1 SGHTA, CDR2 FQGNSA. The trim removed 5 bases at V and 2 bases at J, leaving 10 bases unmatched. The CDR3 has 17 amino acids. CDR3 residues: CASSSTGLAGVTDTQYF. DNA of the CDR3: TGTGCCAGCAGCAGTACCGGGCTAGCGGGAGTCACAGATACGCAGTATTTT. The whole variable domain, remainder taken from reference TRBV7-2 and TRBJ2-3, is GAGVSQSPSNKVTEKGKDVELRCDPISGHTALYWYRQSLGQGLEFLIYFQGNSAPDKSGLPSDRFSAERTGGSVSTLTIQRTQQEDSAVYLCASSSTGLAGVTDTQYFGPGTRLTVL.

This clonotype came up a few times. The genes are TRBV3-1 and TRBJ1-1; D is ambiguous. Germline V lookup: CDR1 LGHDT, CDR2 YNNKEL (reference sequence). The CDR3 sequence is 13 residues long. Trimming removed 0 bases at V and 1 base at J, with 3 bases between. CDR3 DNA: TGTGCCAGCAGCCAAGACAGGAACACTGAAGCTTTCTTT. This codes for CASSQDRNTEAFF.

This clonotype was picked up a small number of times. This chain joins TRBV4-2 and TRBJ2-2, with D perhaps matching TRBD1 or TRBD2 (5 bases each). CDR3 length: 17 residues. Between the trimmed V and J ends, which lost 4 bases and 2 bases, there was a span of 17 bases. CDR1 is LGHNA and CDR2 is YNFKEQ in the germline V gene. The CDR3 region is CASSPEGQGPNTGELFF. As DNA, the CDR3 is TGTGCCAGCAGCCCTGAGGGGCAGGGTCCTAACACCGGGGAGCTGTTTTTT.

CDR3 in amino acids: CASSPGRSLAKNIQYF. In DNA form, the CDR3 reads TGTGCCAGCAGCCCAGGACGGTCCTTAGCCAAAAACATTCAGTACTTC. This rearrangement joins TRBV9 to TRBJ2-4; D is unresolved. This CDR3 is 16 amino acids long. V was trimmed by 4 bases and J by 0 bases, leaving 14 bases between them. Germline assignment: CDR1 SGDLS and CDR2 YYNGEE. Supplemented by reference TRBV9 and TRBJ2-4, the full variable domain reads DSGVTQTPKHLITATGQRVTLRCSPRSGDLSVYWYQQSLDQGLQFLIQYYNGEERAKGNILERFSAQQFPDLHSELNLSSLELGDSALYFCASSPGRSLAKNIQYFGAGTRLSVL.

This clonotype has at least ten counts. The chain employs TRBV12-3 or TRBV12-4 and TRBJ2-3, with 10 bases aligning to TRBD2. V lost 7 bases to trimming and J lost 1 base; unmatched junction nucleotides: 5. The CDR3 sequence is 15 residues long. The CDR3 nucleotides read TGTGCCAGCACGCTACTAGCGGGGCGCACAGATACGCAGTATTTT. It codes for CASTLLAGRTDTQYF.

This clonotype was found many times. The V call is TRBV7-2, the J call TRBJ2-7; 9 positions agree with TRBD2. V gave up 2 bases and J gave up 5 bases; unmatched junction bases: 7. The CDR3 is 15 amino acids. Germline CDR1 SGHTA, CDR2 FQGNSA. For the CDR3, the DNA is TGTGCCAGCAGCTTACTAGCGGGAATGAAGAACGAGCAGTACTTC. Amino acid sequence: CASSLLAGMKNEQYF.

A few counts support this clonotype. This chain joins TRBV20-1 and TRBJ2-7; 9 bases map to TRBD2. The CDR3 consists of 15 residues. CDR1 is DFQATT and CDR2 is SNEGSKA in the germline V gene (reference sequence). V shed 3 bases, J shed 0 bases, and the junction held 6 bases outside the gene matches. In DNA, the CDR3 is TGCAGTGCTAGGGATAAGCGGGGGGTCTCCTACGAGCAGTACTTC. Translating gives CSARDKRGVSYEQYF.

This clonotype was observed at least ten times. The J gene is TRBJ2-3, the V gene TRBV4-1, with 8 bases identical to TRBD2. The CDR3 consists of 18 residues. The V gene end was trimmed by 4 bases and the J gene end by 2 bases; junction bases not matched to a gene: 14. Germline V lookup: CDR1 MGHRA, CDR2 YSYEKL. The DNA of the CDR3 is TGCGCCAGCAGCCCTTCTCATGGCGGGGGGCCCTCCACAGATACGCAGTATTTT. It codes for CASSPSHGGGPSTDTQYF.

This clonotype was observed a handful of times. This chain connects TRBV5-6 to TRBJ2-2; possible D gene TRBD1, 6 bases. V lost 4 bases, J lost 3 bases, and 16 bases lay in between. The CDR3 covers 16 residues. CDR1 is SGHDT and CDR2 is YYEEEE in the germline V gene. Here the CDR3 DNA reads TGTGCCAGCAGCCCCGGACAGACCTTTTACACCGGGGAGCTGTTTTTT. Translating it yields CASSPGQTFYTGELFF.

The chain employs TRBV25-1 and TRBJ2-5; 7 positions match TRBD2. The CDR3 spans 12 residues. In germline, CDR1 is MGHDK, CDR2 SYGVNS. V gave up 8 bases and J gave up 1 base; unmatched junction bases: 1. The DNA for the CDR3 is TGTGCCAGCGGGGGGGGCCAAGAGACCCAGTACTTC. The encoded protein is CASGGGQETQYF.

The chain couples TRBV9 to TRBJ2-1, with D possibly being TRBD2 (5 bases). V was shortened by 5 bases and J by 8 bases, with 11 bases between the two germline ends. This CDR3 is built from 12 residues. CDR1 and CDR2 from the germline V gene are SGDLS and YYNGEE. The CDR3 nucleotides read TGTGCCAGCAGTTCCTCGGAGGATGAGCAGTTCTTC. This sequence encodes CASSSSEDEQFF. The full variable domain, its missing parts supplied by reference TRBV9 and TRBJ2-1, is DSGVTQTPKHLITATGQRVTLRCSPRSGDLSVYWYQQSLDQGLQFLIQYYNGEERAKGNILERFSAQQFPDLHSELNLSSLELGDSALYFCASSSSEDEQFFGPGTRLTVL.

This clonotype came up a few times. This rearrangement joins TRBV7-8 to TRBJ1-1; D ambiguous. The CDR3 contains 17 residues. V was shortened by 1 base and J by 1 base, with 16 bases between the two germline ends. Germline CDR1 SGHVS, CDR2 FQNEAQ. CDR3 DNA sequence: TGTGCCAGCAGCTTAGAATGGTGGCGGGCTGCGAACACTGAAGCTTTCTTT. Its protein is CASSLEWWRAANTEAFF.

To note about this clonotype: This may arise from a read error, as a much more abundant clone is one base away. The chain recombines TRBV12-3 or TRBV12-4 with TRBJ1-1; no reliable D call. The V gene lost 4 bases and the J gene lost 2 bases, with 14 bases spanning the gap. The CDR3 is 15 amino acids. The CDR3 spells CASSCNRVINTEAFF. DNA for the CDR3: TGTGCCAGCAGTTGTAATCGGGTCATAAACACTGAAGCTTTCTTT.

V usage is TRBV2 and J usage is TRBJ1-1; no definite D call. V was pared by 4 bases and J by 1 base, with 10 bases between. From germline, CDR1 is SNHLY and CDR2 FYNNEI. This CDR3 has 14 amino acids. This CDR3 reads CASSVFRTNTEAFF. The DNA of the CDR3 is TGTGCCAGCAGTGTGTTCAGAACGAACACTGAAGCTTTCTTT.

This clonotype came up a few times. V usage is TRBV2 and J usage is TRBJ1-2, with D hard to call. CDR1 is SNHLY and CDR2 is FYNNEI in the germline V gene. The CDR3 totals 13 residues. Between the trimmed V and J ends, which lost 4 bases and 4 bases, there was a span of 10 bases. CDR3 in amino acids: CASSGIGVYGYTF. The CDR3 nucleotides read TGTGCCAGCAGTGGTATTGGAGTCTATGGCTACACCTTC.

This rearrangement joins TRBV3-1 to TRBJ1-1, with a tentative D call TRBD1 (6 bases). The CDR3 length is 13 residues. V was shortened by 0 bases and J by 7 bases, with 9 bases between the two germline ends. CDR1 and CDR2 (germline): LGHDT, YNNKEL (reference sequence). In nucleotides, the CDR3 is TGTGCCAGCAGCCAAGATCCAGGGGTTGAAGCTTTCTTT. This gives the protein CASSQDPGVEAFF.

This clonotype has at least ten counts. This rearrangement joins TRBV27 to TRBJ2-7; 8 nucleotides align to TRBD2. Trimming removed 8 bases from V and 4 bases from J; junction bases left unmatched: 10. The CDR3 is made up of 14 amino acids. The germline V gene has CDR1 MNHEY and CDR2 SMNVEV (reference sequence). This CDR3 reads CASAAGLAPYEQYF. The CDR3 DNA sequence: TGTGCCAGCGCTGCCGGACTAGCTCCGTACGAGCAGTACTTC.